What follows is one T cell receptor beta chain and its context. This record comes from a study of CD8+ T cells in alopecia areata. Study-wide context: Treated patients were dosed with oral tofacitinib, taking 5 to 10 mg twice daily. Tofacitinib ran 6 to 18 months, followed by 6 months off drug.

Described treatment: oral pan-JAK inhibitor, 5-10 mg twice daily. Extracted RNA was reverse transcribed, and the resulting cDNA served as sequencing template. Some clones are missing from TCRdb's copy, which holds only in-frame ones; the method was immunoSEQ multiplex PCR. The sample holds over 85,000 clones; under 70% are singletons and the top ten take roughly a sixth. Germline V CDR1 and CDR2: MGHDK, SYGVNS. CDR3 length: 13 residues. The V and J ends lost 3 bases and 4 bases respectively, with 9 bases between them. The sequences come from CD8+ T cells sorted from blood, collected at week 4, from a patient treated with tofacitinib. The J gene is TRBJ1-1, the V gene TRBV25-1; no reliable D call. The receptor comes from a human donor with alopecia areata. The CDR3 is CASSEGRSTEAFF. CDR3 bases: TGTGCCAGCAGTGAGGGGAGGAGCACTGAAGCTTTCTTT. The full variable domain, rest sourced from reference TRBV25-1 and TRBJ1-1, is EADIYQTPRYLVIGTGKKITLECSQTMGHDKMYWYQQDPGMELHLIHYSYGVNSTEKGDLSSESTVSRIRTEHFPLTLESARPSHTSQYLCASSEGRSTEAFFGQGTRLTVV.